This T cell receptor beta chain came from a study of T-cell memory formation after mild COVID-19. From germline, CDR1 is MNHEY and CDR2 SVGAGI. J lost 3 bases, V lost 2 bases, and 1 base had no gene match. The CDR3 contains 14 residues. TCRdb redid the calling of the 5' RACE reads with MiXCR, one entry per CDR3 protein. The sample holds under 300,000 distinct CDR3 sequences; approximately 9% are singletons and the top ten take around a fifth. The chain joins TRBV6-5 to TRBJ2-3; 8 bases are a match to TRBD1. The source material was PBMCs or a T cell subset sorted from them (not recorded which). This receptor was obtained from a man aged 18 to 30 who had mild COVID-19 (a few samples of this study predate the infection). Cell type and time point are not known. The CDR3 loop reads CASSYRDRTDTQYF. CDR3 in DNA: TGTGCCAGCAGTTACCGGGACAGGACAGATACGCAGTATTTT.